The entry that follows covers one TCR beta chain sequence. It was with a sample-barcoded 5' primer and a J-beta primer mix that a second PCR of about 7 to 12 cycles was run. With 12 random nucleotides, a template-switch adaptor tagged each individual cDNA molecule. A single record per CDR3 protein comes from TCRdb applying MiXCR to the 5' RACE reads. The table includes more than 1,400,000 distinct CDR3 sequences, 40% to 50% detected once. Total RNA was isolated from each sample in quantities of at least 5.5 micrograms. These data belong to a study of blood T cells in healthy people across ages. Deletions cut 7 bases from V and 7 bases from J, with 10 bases between. The CDR3 is made up of 11 amino acids. From germline, CDR1 is MDHEN and CDR2 SYDVKM.

The J gene is TRBJ1-1, the V gene TRBV28, with D uncertain. Source material: blood. The source is a woman between 18 and 30 years old in good health. The CDR3 reads CASNSIYEAFF. The CDR3, as DNA: TGTGCCAGCAATAGTATTTATGAAGCTTTCTTT. Based on the CDR3 plus reference TRBV28 and TRBJ1-1, the full variable domain is DVKVTQSSRYLVKRTGEKVFLECVQDMDHENMFWYRQDPGLGLRLIYFSYDVKMKEKGDIPEGYSVSREKKERFSLILESASTNQTSMYLCASNSIYEAFFGQGTRLTVV.